The 22 T cell receptor beta chains presented below share a single source sample, sequenced in a study of blood T cell repertoires in COVID-19. Data came from immunoSEQ multiplex PCR; TCRdb stores just in-frame clones and leaves some out. The top ten hold about 24% of the sample, which has 65,000 to 70,000 clones, 65% to 80% seen once. Sequencing was done on a sample of peripheral blood. The receptor set was obtained from a human donor in a cohort sampled during active COVID-19.

The gene calls are TRBV6-2 or TRBV6-3 and TRBJ2-7; D is possibly TRBD1 (5 bases). The germline gives CDR1 MNHEY, CDR2 SVGEGT. The CDR3 has 13 amino acids. The V and J ends lost 2 bases and 7 bases respectively, with 12 bases between them. CDR3 sequence: CASSYVGPGEQYF. The CDR3, as DNA: TGTGCCAGCAGTTACGTGGGGCCTGGGGAGCAGTACTTC.

This clone has a single count. This chain joins TRBV14 and TRBJ2-3, with 9 bases that match TRBD2. J gave up 2 bases and V 1 base, and 7 bases lay outside the gene matches. Per germline, CDR1 SGHDN and CDR2 FVKESK. The length of the CDR3 is 17 residues. This CDR3 reads CASSQGLGLAFTDTQYF. CDR3 nucleotides: TGTGCCAGCAGCCAAGGTTTGGGACTAGCCTTCACAGATACGCAGTATTTT.

In DNA, the CDR3 is TGTGCCAGCAGCCGGACAGGGGACACTGAAGCTTTCTTT. Translated: CASSRTGDTEAFF. The genes are TRBV7-9 and TRBJ1-1, with TRBD1 matching 9 bases. The V gene end was trimmed by 5 bases and the J gene end by 3 bases; junction bases not matched to a gene: 1. The germline gives CDR1 SEHNR, CDR2 FQNEAQ (reference sequence). This CDR3 region has 13 residues.

V is TRBV4-3 and J is TRBJ2-7, with 7 bases matching TRBD1. V lost 1 base to trimming and J lost 3 bases; unmatched junction nucleotides: 6. This CDR3 has 15 amino acids. Germline V gene sequence: CDR1 LGHNA, CDR2 YSLEER. CDR3 sequence: CASSQGHGTDYEQYF. CDR3 sequence (DNA): TGCGCCAGCAGCCAAGGACATGGGACAGACTACGAGCAGTACTTC.

V usage is TRBV5-4 and J usage is TRBJ2-4; 11 positions match TRBD1. The CDR3 loop spans 16 amino acids. V shed 0 bases, J shed 7 bases, and the junction held 6 bases outside the gene matches. Looked up from germline, CDR1 is SGHNT and CDR2 is YYREEE (reference sequence). The CDR3 nucleotides read TGTGCCAGCAGCTTGGCCGGGGGGACAGGGGGGAACATTCAGTACTTC. Protein product: CASSLAGGTGGNIQYF. Supplemented by reference TRBV5-4 and TRBJ2-4, the full variable domain reads ETGVTQSPTHLIKTRGQQVTLRCSSQSGHNTVSWYQQALGQGPQFIFQYYREEENGRGNFPPRFSGLQFPNYSSELNVNALELDDSALYLCASSLAGGTGGNIQYFGAGTRLSVL.

Details on this clone: A read error may account for a junction end that differs from germline. The CDR3 region has the DNA TGTGCTAGCAGCCCAGACAGGGGAAAGACCCAGTACTTC. It yields the protein CASSPDRGKTQYF. The rearrangement joins TRBV7-7 to TRBJ2-5; 8 nucleotides line up with TRBD1. Germline CDR1 and CDR2: SSHAT and FNYEAQ (reference sequence). This CDR3 region has 13 residues.

This chain links TRBV9 with TRBJ2-5, with a weak D call TRBD1 (5 bases). V lost 2 bases to trimming and J lost 1 base, with 12 bases between them. The CDR3 runs to 15 residues. Germline lookup yields CDR1 SGDLS and CDR2 YYNGEE. The CDR3 is CASSVGLDFQETQYF. In DNA form, the CDR3 reads TGTGCCAGCAGCGTGGGGCTTGATTTCCAAGAGACCCAGTACTTC.

This clone was seen only a few times. The V and J genes are TRBV19 and TRBJ2-5, with 8 bases that match TRBD2. With 8 bases clipped from V and 2 bases from J, the junction kept 10 bases outside the gene matches. Looked up from germline, CDR1 is LNHDA and CDR2 is SQIVND (reference sequence). The CDR3 covers 15 residues. The CDR3 region is CASGGSGGRQETQYF. The CDR3 DNA reads TGTGCCAGTGGGGGTTCGGGCGGGAGGCAAGAGACCCAGTACTTC.

Only one count was recorded for this clone. V and J are TRBV7-8 and TRBJ2-1, with 12 positions matching TRBD2. Trimming at V came to 3 bases and at J to 4 bases, leaving 10 bases not matched to a gene. Germline lookup yields CDR1 SGHVS and CDR2 FQNEAQ. The CDR3 runs 18 residues. The CDR3 is CASSLLKGTSGSYNEQFF. Here the CDR3 DNA reads TGTGCCAGCAGCTTGCTGAAAGGGACTAGCGGGTCGTACAATGAGCAGTTCTTC.

V usage is TRBV7-9 and J usage is TRBJ1-4; D gene unclear. The CDR3 runs 14 residues. CDR1 is SEHNR, CDR2 FQNEAQ, per germline (reference sequence). V gave up 5 bases and J gave up 10 bases, with 17 bases separating them. As DNA, the CDR3 is TGTGCCAGCAGCCCTACATCCGCTCCGGGAAAACTGTTTTTT. This gives the protein CASSPTSAPGKLFF.

This clone occurred many times. The chain uses TRBV28 and TRBJ1-2; 9 nucleotides agree with TRBD1. This CDR3 comprises 12 residues. J gave up 4 bases and V 6 bases, and 0 bases lay outside the gene matches. Germline assignment: CDR1 MDHEN and CDR2 SYDVKM. For the CDR3, the DNA is TGTGCCAGCAGGACAGGGGGCTATGGCTACACCTTC. Protein: CASRTGGYGYTF.

This chain joins TRBV5-8 and TRBJ2-3; 7 bases line up with TRBD2. With V trimmed by 4 bases and J by 4 bases, 18 bases remained unmatched. CDR3 size: 18 residues. The germline V gene has CDR1 SGHTS and CDR2 YDEGEE. CDR3 sequence (DNA): TGTGCCAGCAGCAGAATGGCGGGGAGGGTGATGGGCGCAGATACGCAGTATTTT. Amino acid sequence: CASSRMAGRVMGADTQYF. Together with reference TRBV5-8 and TRBJ2-3, the CDR3 gives the full variable domain: EAGVTQSPTHLIKTRGQQATLRCSPISGHTSVYWYQQALGLGLQFLLWYDEGEERNRGNFPPRFSGRQFPNYSSELNVNALELEDSALYLCASSRMAGRVMGADTQYFGPGTRLTVL.

The rearrangement joins TRBV5-6 to TRBJ2-7, with 9 bases fitting TRBD1. There are 13 residues in the CDR3. The germline V gene has CDR1 SGHDT and CDR2 YYEEEE. Trimming took 2 bases from V and 7 from J; bases not matched to a gene: 4. The CDR3 is CASSFRDREEQYF. Written as DNA, the CDR3 is TGTGCCAGCAGCTTTCGGGACAGGGAAGAGCAGTACTTC.

The V and J genes are TRBV24-1 and TRBJ2-1; D remains ambiguous. With 9 bases removed from V and 1 base from J, the gap between germline ends came to 12 bases. CDR1 is KGHDR, CDR2 SFDVKD, per germline. The CDR3 loop spans 14 amino acids. CDR3 DNA sequence: TGTGCCACCGCCGGAGACCCTTCCTACAATGAGCAGTTCTTC. It is translated as CATAGDPSYNEQFF.

This chain links TRBV2 with TRBJ2-7, with 7 bases matching TRBD2. This CDR3 spans 16 amino acids. V shed 2 bases and J 3 bases; nucleotides not matched to a gene: 10. Germline values: CDR1 SNHLY, CDR2 FYNNEI. CDR3 nucleotide sequence: TGTGCCAGCAGTGAACAAACTAGCGAGGGACTCTACGAGCAGTACTTC. The encoded protein is CASSEQTSEGLYEQYF. The variable domain in full, completed from reference TRBV2 and TRBJ2-7, reads EPEVTQTPSHQVTQMGQEVILRCVPISNHLYFYWYRQILGQKVEFLVSFYNNEISEKSEIFDDQFSVERPDGSNFTLKIRSTKLEDSAMYFCASSEQTSEGLYEQYFGPGTRLTVT.

J is TRBJ1-6 and V is TRBV6-4; the D gene is possibly TRBD1 (6 bases). V was clipped by 0 bases and J by 9 bases, with 15 bases between them. Germline CDR1 is MRHNA and CDR2 is SNTAGT. This CDR3 region has 16 residues. In nucleotides, the CDR3 is TGTGCCAGCAGTGACTCGGGCAGGGGATTCAGTTCACCCCTCCACTTT. This translates into CASSDSGRGFSSPLHF.

This chain links TRBV6-2 or TRBV6-3 with TRBJ2-7; 13 nucleotides match TRBD2. V gave up 6 bases and J gave up 5 bases; unmatched junction bases: 7. CDR1 is MNHEY, CDR2 SVGEGT, per germline. The CDR3 loop spans 15 amino acids. This CDR3 reads CASSQGLAGVDEQYF. Written as DNA, the CDR3 is TGTGCCAGCAGCCAAGGACTAGCGGGAGTGGACGAGCAGTACTTC.

The J gene is TRBJ1-4, the V gene TRBV19; 7 nucleotides line up with TRBD1. J gave up 6 bases and V 3 bases, and 7 bases lay outside the gene matches. The CDR3 consists of 15 residues. CDR1 is LNHDA, CDR2 SQIVND, per germline (reference sequence). CDR3 in DNA: TGTGCCAGTAGTATCGCTTCAGGGGGAGATGAAAAACTGTTTTTT. This sequence encodes CASSIASGGDEKLFF.

V gene TRBV10-2 combines with J gene TRBJ2-2; 9 positions agree with TRBD1. From germline, CDR1 is WSHSY and CDR2 SAAADI. This CDR3 has 15 residues. J lost 4 bases, V lost 6 bases, and 6 bases had no gene match. CDR3 sequence (DNA): TGCGCCAGCAGCCGGACAGGGGCGAGCACCGGGGAGCTGTTTTTT. It translates to CASSRTGASTGELFF.

The rearrangement uses TRBV6-4 and TRBJ2-7, with 7 bases fitting TRBD2. The CDR3 loop spans 17 amino acids. In germline, CDR1 is MRHNA, CDR2 SNTAGT. Trimming cost V 2 bases and J 4 bases; bases outside gene matches: 14. The CDR3 coding sequence is TGTGCCAGCAGTGACGGGAGAGCTAGCGGAGGACGTTACGAGCAGTACTTC. Translation gives CASSDGRASGGRYEQYF.

This clone occurred a few times. The chain couples TRBV6-2 or TRBV6-3 to TRBJ2-2; 10 nucleotides line up with TRBD1. This CDR3 is 16 amino acids long. The V segment lost 2 bases and the J segment 7 bases; nucleotides outside the gene matches: 7. The germline CDR1 and CDR2 sequences are MNHEY and SVGEGT. The CDR3 DNA follows: TGTGCCAGCAGTTACGTGGGGACAGGGGAAGTCGGGGAGCTGTTTTTT. Amino acids: CASSYVGTGEVGELFF.

The chain joins TRBV10-3 to TRBJ2-7; D gene uncertain. This CDR3 contains 15 residues. V lost 5 bases, J lost 3 bases, and 17 bases lay in between. Germline V CDR1 and CDR2: ENHRY, SYGVKD. The chain's CDR3 is CAISPERPRSYEQYF. CDR3 sequence (DNA): TGTGCCATCAGTCCAGAACGGCCTCGGAGCTACGAGCAGTACTTC.